These T cell receptor beta chains were read from a single sample in a study of T cell responses to AZD1222 COVID-19 vaccine. Sequenced by immunoSEQ multiplex PCR; TCRdb stores in-frame clones only, minus some. This table holds some 90,000 clones, roughly nine tenths found once. Material: peripheral blood, obtained on day 0 of AZD1222 vaccination. The receptors originated from an adult in good health. The CDR3 runs from the conserved cysteine through the conserved F or W. Fields, in order: D gene, V gene, clone size, J gene, CDR3 DNA, CDR3 protein. D genes are given only for firm matches. Clone size is given for some rows only: seen once, a few or many times, or a class if the clone is expanded.

>TRBD2|TRBV10-1|.|TRBJ2-3
TGCGCCAGCAGTGAGTCACTCGCGGGAGGGGATACGCAGTATTTT
CASSESLAGGDTQYF
>.|TRBV3-1/TRBV3-2|few|TRBJ2-7
TGTGCCAGCAGCCAACAGATCGGGCAGAGCTACGAGCAGTACTTC
CASSQQIGQSYEQYF
>.|TRBV2|.|TRBJ1-1
TGTGCCAGCAGTGTCAAAGGGTCTGAAGCTTTCTTT
CASSVKGSEAFF
>TRBD1|TRBV27|.|TRBJ2-1
TGTGCCAGCAGCTACGCAGGGGGCCCCCATTATTTTGAGCAGTTCTTC
CASSYAGGPHYFEQFF
>.|TRBV4-2|.|TRBJ2-1
TGTGCCAGCAGCCTAGGGGGTAGCTCCTACAATGAGCAGTTCTTC
CASSLGGSSYNEQFF
>.|TRBV7-9|.|TRBJ1-2
TGTGCCAGCAGTTCGATTACTAACTATGGCTACACCTTC
CASSSITNYGYTF
>.|TRBV4-3|.|TRBJ1-6
TGCGCCAGCAGCCACGGGACGGATAATTCACCCCTCCACTTT
CASSHGTDNSPLHF
>.|TRBV5-8|.|TRBJ1-2
TGTGCCAGCCAGGGCCGGAGTACTAGCTATGGCTACACCTTC
CASQGRSTSYGYTF
>.|TRBV11-3|.|TRBJ2-5
TGTGCCAGCAGCGTGCGCGATCAAGAGACCCAGTACTTC
CASSVRDQETQYF
>.|TRBV27|.|TRBJ2-5
TGTGCCAGCAGACACGCTTGGGAGACCCAGTACTTC
CASRHAWETQYF
>.|TRBV6-4|.|TRBJ1-1
TGTGCCAGCAGTGACTCGAAAGATTCGACAGGCCGTTTGGCTGAAGCTTTCTTT
CASSDSKDSTGRLAEAFF
>.|TRBV7-2|.|TRBJ1-3
TGTGCCAGCAGCTTGGACCGAAACCCTGGAAACACCATATATTTT
CASSLDRNPGNTIYF
>.|TRBV6-5|.|TRBJ1-1
TGTGCCAGCAGTTACGGGGGGCTAAACACTGAAGCTTTCTTT
CASSYGGLNTEAFF
>.|TRBV19|.|TRBJ1-2
TGTGCCAGTAGCGTAGAAGTAAACTATGGCTACACCTTC
CASSVEVNYGYTF
>TRBD1|TRBV10-3|.|TRBJ2-7
TGTGCCATCAGCTTTCCGGGACAGGGTCGGTACGAGCAGTACTTC
CAISFPGQGRYEQYF
>.|TRBV19|.|TRBJ2-7
TGTGCCAGTAGCCAGAGACAGACTGGCTACGAGCAGTACTTC
CASSQRQTGYEQYF
>.|TRBV5-1|few|TRBJ2-3
TGCGCCAGCAGCTTGGGTGGGGAGCCCACAGATACGCAGTATTTT
CASSLGGEPTDTQYF
>.|TRBV7-9|.|TRBJ1-1
TGTGCCAGCAGCTTAAGTCAGGTATATGAAGCTTTCTTT
CASSLSQVYEAFF
>TRBD2|TRBV3-1/TRBV3-2|once|TRBJ2-3
TGTGCCAGCAGCCAAGGGCTAGCGGGAGGTGATACGCAGTATTTT
CASSQGLAGGDTQYF
>.|TRBV3-1/TRBV3-2|.|TRBJ2-4
TGTGCCAGCAGCCAAGATCCGGGACCGGGGGTTAAAAACATTCAGTACTTC
CASSQDPGPGVKNIQYF
>.|TRBV7-9|.|TRBJ1-1
TGTGCCAGCAGCTTAGCTCTTACATCTGAAGCTTTCTTT
CASSLALTSEAFF
>.|TRBV19|.|TRBJ1-5
TGTGCCAGTAGTATAGAGGGCATAGATAGCAATCAGCCCCAGCATTTT
CASSIEGIDSNQPQHF
>TRBD1|TRBV5-6|.|TRBJ1-1
TGTGCCAGCAGACAGGGGGAAAACACTGAAGCTTTCTTT
CASRQGENTEAFF
>.|TRBV12-5|once|TRBJ1-4
TGTGCTAGTGGTTTGGGCCTTCCTGGTGGTGAAAAACTGTTTTTT
CASGLGLPGGEKLFF
>TRBD2|TRBV7-2|.|TRBJ2-3
TGTGCCAGCAGCTTAGTTGCTAGCGGCGTTGATACGCAGTATTTT
CASSLVASGVDTQYF
>TRBD1|TRBV15|.|TRBJ2-2
TGTGCCACCAGCAGAGATAGCCCCGGGACAGGGAACACCGGGGAGCTGTTTTTT
CATSRDSPGTGNTGELFF
>.|TRBV7-2|few|TRBJ2-1
TGTGCCAGCAGCTTAGGAGGCAGGGCCAATGAGCAGTTCTTC
CASSLGGRANEQFF
>.|TRBV18|once|TRBJ1-1
TGTGCCAGCTCACCTGAAGGGTTGAACACTGAAGCTTTCTTT
CASSPEGLNTEAFF
>.|TRBV27|.|TRBJ2-7
TGTGCCAGCAGTTTTGGCAGGTCCGAGCAGTACTTC
CASSFGRSEQYF
>.|TRBV25-1|once|TRBJ2-2
TGTGCCAGCAGCCCCGGGACAAATACCGGGGAGCTGTTTTTT
CASSPGTNTGELFF
>.|TRBV6-6|.|TRBJ2-1
TGTGCCAGCAGTTATCGGACGGGGGAAGGGGCCAATGAGCAGTTCTTC
CASSYRTGEGANEQFF
>.|TRBV29-1|few|TRBJ1-1
TGCAGCGTTGTGGGGATGGGAATGGGCACTGAAGCTTTCTTT
CSVVGMGMGTEAFF
>TRBD1|TRBV13|.|TRBJ2-3
TGTGCCAGCAGCTTGCGGGGACAGGGGACAGATACGCAGTATTTT
CASSLRGQGTDTQYF
>.|TRBV29-1|.|TRBJ1-2
TGCAGCGTTGTTGAGGAGGCTGGTTATGGCTACACCTTC
CSVVEEAGYGYTF
>.|TRBV7-2|.|TRBJ2-3
TGTGCCAGCAGCCCGGGACCATCCACAGATACGCAGTATTTT
CASSPGPSTDTQYF
>TRBD1|TRBV7-3|.|TRBJ2-1
TGTGCCAGCAGCCCCTCGGGACAGCGTTACAATGAGCAGTTCTTC
CASSPSGQRYNEQFF
>TRBD1|TRBV6-5|.|TRBJ1-5
TGTGCCAGCAACGACAGGGGCGTCGGGCCCCAGCATTTT
CASNDRGVGPQHF
>.|TRBV6-5|.|TRBJ1-1
TGTGCCAGCAGGTCATCCGGGACGGATAACACTGAAGCTTTCTTT
CASRSSGTDNTEAFF
>.|TRBV4-1|.|TRBJ1-5
TGCGCCAGCAGCCAAGGAGGCAGTAGCAATCAGCCCCAGCATTTT
CASSQGGSSNQPQHF
>.|TRBV12-5|.|TRBJ1-5
TGTGCTAGTGGTTTGTCCCCGGGCCCCCTCCTATATAGCAATCAGCCCCAGCATTTT
CASGLSPGPLLYSNQPQHF
>.|TRBV7-9|.|TRBJ1-2
TGTGCCAGCAGCTTATCGGGATCTTATGGCTACACCTTC
CASSLSGSYGYTF
>TRBD1|TRBV5-4|.|TRBJ2-2
TGTGCCAGCAGCTTGGGGGACAGATCGAACACCGGGGAGCTGTTTTTT
CASSLGDRSNTGELFF
>.|TRBV18|.|TRBJ1-2
TGTGCCAGCTCACAGGGAGCTAACTATGGCTACACCTTC
CASSQGANYGYTF
>.|TRBV7-6|.|TRBJ2-3
TGTGCCAGCAGCTTAGACGGGACCGTAGATACGCAGTATTTT
CASSLDGTVDTQYF
>.|TRBV6-2/TRBV6-3|.|TRBJ2-2
TGTGCCAGCAGTTACCCCTGGGAGACCGGGGAGCTGTTTTTT
CASSYPWETGELFF
>.|TRBV7-7|.|TRBJ2-7
TGTGCTACTGCCCCGGGTCCGTCCTACGAGCAGTACTTC
CATAPGPSYEQYF
>.|TRBV7-9|.|TRBJ2-1
TGTGCCAGCAGCTTAGGCGGAACCTACAATGAGCAGTTCTTC
CASSLGGTYNEQFF
>.|TRBV23-1|.|TRBJ2-5
TGCGCCAGCAGTCACCCCCGGGCAGTTATGGTGACCCAGTACTTC
CASSHPRAVMVTQYF
>TRBD1|TRBV27|many|TRBJ1-5
TGTGCCAGCAGTTTATCGCACGGACAGGGCAGCAATCAGCCCCAGCATTTT
CASSLSHGQGSNQPQHF
>.|TRBV30|once|TRBJ1-4
TGTGCCTGGGGAGAGGGACCGCTAAATGAAAAACTGTTTTTT
CAWGEGPLNEKLFF
>.|TRBV6-6|.|TRBJ1-3
TGTGCCAGCAGTACTCAAGCGGGGGGAAACACCATATATTTT
CASSTQAGGNTIYF
>TRBD1|TRBV19|.|TRBJ1-2
TGTGCCAGTAATGACAGGGACTTTTATGGCTACACCTTC
CASNDRDFYGYTF
>TRBD1|TRBV5-4|.|TRBJ1-2
TGTGCCAGCAGCTCCAGGGGACAGGGTTATGGCTACACCTTC
CASSSRGQGYGYTF
>.|TRBV6-5|once|TRBJ2-3
TGTGCCAGCAGTACCCCGAATACGCAGTATTTT
CASSTPNTQYF